The present entry profiles one TCR beta chain with its context. The assay was immunoSEQ multiplex PCR, and TCRdb's table has in-frame clones only and misses some. The sample includes about 29,000 clones. This entry is derived from a study of T cells in women clearing cervical HPV infection. The TCR comes from a woman aged 18 to 75 with a cervical HPV16 infection that either progressed to CIN3+ or cleared (not recorded which). The sequenced sample consisted of blood buffy coat.

CDR3: CASSQVGTSVNEQFF. Partial CDR3 DNA: TGTGCCAGCAGCCAAGTGGGGACTAGCGTCAATGAG. The rearrangement joins TRBV3-1 (or the pseudogene TRBV3-2) to TRBJ2-1; TRBD2 matches at 10 bases. Sequencing ends 3 residues short of the CDR3 end; the germline J gene provides the rest. The CDR3 consists of 15 residues. J was trimmed by 6 bases and V by 1 base; bases with no gene match: 3. Germline CDR1 reads LGHDT; CDR2 reads YNNKEL (reference sequence).